This T cell receptor beta chain was observed in a study of identifying expanded T cells in peripheral blood. Findings of the study overall: Approximately two-week clone count variance significantly increased as total template count grew.

As regards this clone: Antigen unknown.

Collection occurred without any documented infections or immune events in donors. The repertoire was sequenced with immunoSEQ multiplex PCR; TCRdb's copy has only in-frame clones and lacks some. The table shows 75,000 to 90,000 clones, with 70% to 90% occurring only once. The CDR3 sequence is 16 residues long. The V gene's germline CDR1 is LNHDA and CDR2 SQIVND (reference sequence). Trimming stripped 2 bases from V and 8 bases from J, with 18 bases between. The chain recombines TRBV19 with TRBJ1-4; possibly TRBD1 for D (6 bases). The sequence was obtained from a person aged 18-70 years in good health. The source material was blood. The CDR3 DNA reads TGTGCCAGTAGTATATATGGGGGGCAGTCGGGGGAAAAACTGTTTTTT. Amino acid sequence: CASSIYGGQSGEKLFF. The whole variable domain, filled in from reference TRBV19 and TRBJ1-4, reads DGGITQSPKYLFRKEGQNVTLSCEQNLNHDAMYWYRQDPGQGLRLIYYSQIVNDFQKGDIAEGYSVSREKKESFPLTVTSAQKNPTAFYLCASSIYGGQSGEKLFFGSGTQLSVL.